This passage covers 29 T cell receptor beta chains from one sample sequenced in a study of cytomegalovirus exposure and HLA in healthy donors (dated by TCRdb to about 2017). Library preparation was by the immunoSEQ multiplex PCR assay. For the multiplex PCR, a mixture combining 60 forward primers for TCR Vbeta segments and 13 reverse primers for TCR Jbeta segments was used. TCRdb mirrors the immuneACCESS table, restricted to in-frame sequences. Some clones are absent from its copies; in checked studies, under half trace to an unresolved V gene, and the reason for the others is unknown. The sample yields 180,000 or so clones; around 80% were counted once. Around 4.1% of the sample comes from the top ten. The sequencing input was PBMCs. The source of these receptors is a woman aged 45-65 years in good health and CMV-seropositive.

V gene TRBV29-1 combines with J gene TRBJ1-2, with a tentative D call TRBD1 (5 bases). V lost 6 bases and J 8 bases, leaving 16 bases between the germline ends. There are 12 residues in the CDR3. The germline CDR1 and CDR2 sequences are SQVTM and ANQGSEA. CDR3 DNA sequence: TGCAGCGTCGGGGAGGGGTCGGGGGGCTACACCTTC. It yields the protein CSVGEGSGGYTF. Full variable domain (remainder filled in from reference TRBV29-1 and TRBJ1-2): SAVISQKPSRDICQRGTSLTIQCQVDSQVTMMFWYRQQPGQSLTLIATANQGSEATYESGFVIDKFPISRPNLTFSTLTVSNMSPEDSSIYLCSVGEGSGGYTFGSGTRLTVV.

V is TRBV27 and J is TRBJ2-7; no reliable D call. Trimming shortened V by 2 bases and J by 4 bases, and 9 bases separated the two germline ends. This CDR3 has 13 amino acids. In germline, CDR1 is MNHEY, CDR2 SMNVEV (reference sequence). The CDR3 loop reads CASSLGRIYEQYF. Here the CDR3 DNA reads TGTGCCAGCAGTTTAGGCAGAATATACGAGCAGTACTTC.

The chain employs TRBV19 and TRBJ2-5; tentative D call: TRBD1 (5 bases). V was trimmed by 5 bases and J by 1 base, leaving 8 bases between them. From germline, CDR1 is LNHDA and CDR2 SQIVND (reference sequence). The CDR3 sequence is 13 residues long. The CDR3: CASSETGQETQYF. For the CDR3, the DNA is TGTGCCAGTAGTGAAACAGGCCAAGAGACCCAGTACTTC.

CDR3 nucleotide sequence: TGTGCCAGCAGCGTCCAGGGGGGCACAGATACGCAGTATTTT. It yields the protein CASSVQGGTDTQYF. The chain links TRBV9 to TRBJ2-3, with 7 bases fitting TRBD1. CDR1 is SGDLS, CDR2 YYNGEE, per germline. V gave up 2 bases and J gave up 1 base; unmatched junction bases: 1. This CDR3 is built from 14 residues.

This chain uses TRBV7-2 with TRBJ2-2, with 14 bases aligning to TRBD2. The ends lost 8 bases at V and 9 bases at J; junction bases unmatched: 8. Germline loops: CDR1 SGHTA, CDR2 FQGNSA. The CDR3 consists of 15 residues. CDR3 DNA sequence: TGTGCCAGCGCCGGGACTAGCGGGAGAGTCCGGGAGCTGTTTTTT. Protein product: CASAGTSGRVRELFF.

The chain couples TRBV7-8 to TRBJ1-2; D is ambiguous. Trimming removed 0 bases from V and 0 bases from J, with 8 bases in between. The CDR3 sequence is 15 residues long. Per the germline V gene, CDR1 is SGHVS and CDR2 is FQNEAQ. The CDR3 loop reads CASSLAKSTNYGYTF. As DNA, the CDR3 is TGTGCCAGCAGCTTAGCTAAGAGTACTAACTATGGCTACACCTTC.

CDR3 loop: CASSFGGGLGKLFF. The CDR3, as DNA: TGTGCCAGCAGTTTTGGGGGGGGCCTAGGAAAACTGTTTTTT. The chain employs TRBV28 and TRBJ1-4; possible D gene TRBD1, 6 bases. Trimming stripped 3 bases from V and 10 bases from J, with 15 bases between. The length of the CDR3 is 14 residues. Germline CDR1 reads MDHEN; CDR2 reads SYDVKM. The full variable domain, its missing parts supplied by reference TRBV28 and TRBJ1-4, is DVKVTQSSRYLVKRTGEKVFLECVQDMDHENMFWYRQDPGLGLRLIYFSYDVKMKEKGDIPEGYSVSREKKERFSLILESASTNQTSMYLCASSFGGGLGKLFFGSGTQLSVL.

The V gene is TRBV7-6, the J gene TRBJ2-7; 7 bases line up with TRBD2. The CDR3 loop spans 12 amino acids. V was pared by 1 base and J by 6 bases, with 0 bases of the junction left unmatched. CDR1 and CDR2 from the germline V gene are SGHVS and FNYEAQ. The CDR3: CASSLGGGEQYF. Written as DNA, the CDR3 is TGTGCCAGCAGCTTAGGGGGGGGCGAGCAGTACTTC.

This chain joins TRBV5-1 and TRBJ2-7; a weak D match, TRBD2 (6 bases). CDR1 and CDR2 from the germline V gene are SGHRS and YFSETQ. V was shortened by 1 base and J by 5 bases, with 25 bases between the two germline ends. This CDR3 spans 18 amino acids. CDR3 protein: CASSLINTRDFLSHEQYF. Here the CDR3 DNA reads TGCGCCAGCAGCTTGATTAACACCCGGGACTTTCTCAGTCACGAGCAGTACTTC.

The J gene is TRBJ1-3, the V gene TRBV6-5; D remains ambiguous. Germline V lookup: CDR1 MNHEY, CDR2 SVGAGI. There are 12 residues in the CDR3. V was trimmed by 9 bases and J by 3 bases, leaving 9 bases between them. In DNA, the CDR3 is TGTGCCAGTCGAGGAGGTGGAAACACCATATATTTT. As protein: CASRGGGNTIYF.

The rearrangement joins TRBV28 to TRBJ1-5; 7 nucleotides match TRBD1. V trimming: 6 bases; J trimming: 0 bases; junction bases outside the gene matches: 8. This CDR3 has 16 amino acids. From germline, CDR1 is MDHEN and CDR2 SYDVKM. CDR3 DNA sequence: TGTGCCAGCAGCACATACAGGGGACATAGCAATCAGCCCCAGCATTTT. As protein: CASSTYRGHSNQPQHF. Complete variable domain (other parts from reference TRBV28 and TRBJ1-5): DVKVTQSSRYLVKRTGEKVFLECVQDMDHENMFWYRQDPGLGLRLIYFSYDVKMKEKGDIPEGYSVSREKKERFSLILESASTNQTSMYLCASSTYRGHSNQPQHFGDGTRLSIL.

This rearrangement joins TRBV19 to TRBJ1-2; TRBD1 matches 7 bases. Germline V gene lookup returns CDR1 LNHDA and CDR2 SQIVND (reference sequence). The CDR3 consists of 13 residues. The trim removed 5 bases at V and 4 bases at J, leaving 4 bases unmatched. Here the CDR3 DNA reads TGTGCCAGTAGTGTTACAGGGGCCTATGGCTACACCTTC. Amino acids: CASSVTGAYGYTF. Based on the CDR3 plus reference TRBV19 and TRBJ1-2, the full variable domain is DGGITQSPKYLFRKEGQNVTLSCEQNLNHDAMYWYRQDPGQGLRLIYYSQIVNDFQKGDIAEGYSVSREKKESFPLTVTSAQKNPTAFYLCASSVTGAYGYTFGSGTRLTVV.

This clone was picked up a small number of times. The chain combines TRBV27 with TRBJ2-2, with a possible D match to TRBD2 (6 bases). Trimming shortened V by 8 bases and J by 5 bases, and 24 bases separated the two germline ends. Germline assignment: CDR1 MNHEY and CDR2 SMNVEV (reference sequence). This CDR3 spans 17 amino acids. Here the CDR3 reads CASGLEGLGARTGELFF. Here the CDR3 DNA reads TGTGCCAGCGGATTAGAGGGACTCGGGGCCCGGACCGGGGAGCTGTTTTTT.

The chain uses TRBV10-2 and TRBJ2-7; TRBD1 or TRBD2 may be the D gene (6 bases each). Trimming pared 6 bases from V and 8 bases from J, leaving 17 bases between. The CDR3 is 13 residues long. Looked up from germline, CDR1 is WSHSY and CDR2 is SAAADI. CDR3 DNA: TGCGCCAGCAGGGAGGGGGGCCTTACGAAGCAGTACTTC. This codes for CASREGGLTKQYF.

CDR3 loop: CASSIQNNQPQHF. As DNA, the CDR3 is TGTGCCAGTAGTATTCAGAACAATCAGCCCCAGCATTTT. The rearrangement links TRBV19 to TRBJ1-5; no firm D call. In germline, CDR1 is LNHDA, CDR2 SQIVND (reference sequence). The CDR3 is 13 amino acids. V lost 3 bases and J lost 3, with 6 bases in between. The whole variable domain, remainder taken from reference TRBV19 and TRBJ1-5, is DGGITQSPKYLFRKEGQNVTLSCEQNLNHDAMYWYRQDPGQGLRLIYYSQIVNDFQKGDIAEGYSVSREKKESFPLTVTSAQKNPTAFYLCASSIQNNQPQHFGDGTRLSIL.

The V gene is TRBV10-2, the J gene TRBJ2-6; 8 nucleotides line up with TRBD1. With 8 bases clipped from V and 2 bases from J, the junction kept 8 bases outside the gene matches. The CDR3 spans 16 residues. Germline loops: CDR1 WSHSY, CDR2 SAAADI. The CDR3 here is CASGQGTIPGANVLTF. CDR3 nucleotide sequence: TGCGCCAGCGGACAGGGAACGATCCCTGGGGCCAACGTCCTGACTTTC.

In this sample, this clone turned up once. The chain has TRBV9 and TRBJ2-7; 7 bases line up with TRBD2. Losses at the gene ends were 3 bases for V and 5 bases for J; bases not matched to a gene: 20. This CDR3 contains 18 residues. Germline CDR1 is SGDLS and CDR2 is YYNGEE. Here the CDR3 DNA reads TGTGCCAGCAGCGCCGGAGGCCGGGGGGTGGGTGGATTCGACGAGCAGTACTTC. Translating gives CASSAGGRGVGGFDEQYF. Filled out from reference TRBV9 and TRBJ2-7, the complete variable domain reads DSGVTQTPKHLITATGQRVTLRCSPRSGDLSVYWYQQSLDQGLQFLIQYYNGEERAKGNILERFSAQQFPDLHSELNLSSLELGDSALYFCASSAGGRGVGGFDEQYFGPGTRLTVT.

This rearrangement joins TRBV7-2 to TRBJ2-7; 12 bases are a match to TRBD2. Germline V CDR1 and CDR2: SGHTA, FQGNSA. This CDR3 region has 15 residues. V lost 5 bases to trimming and J lost 7 bases; unmatched junction nucleotides: 9. CDR3 loop: CASSRELAGGLEQYF. CDR3 DNA: TGTGCCAGCAGCCGGGAACTAGCGGGAGGATTAGAGCAGTACTTC.

With respect to this clone: At one of its ends the junction is not consistent with the germline gene, which may arise from a read error. The chain employs TRBV7-9 and TRBJ2-7; 9 bases fit TRBD1. CDR3 length: 17 residues. Germline-derived CDR1 and CDR2 are SEHNR and FQNEAQ (reference sequence). CDR3 in amino acids: CSSSFGDRGGGYYEQYF. The CDR3 region has the DNA TGTTCCAGCAGCTTCGGAGACAGGGGGGGCGGATACTACGAGCAGTACTTC.

There are a few counts of this clone. The gene calls are TRBV27 and TRBJ1-5, with 10 bases that match TRBD1. The germline V gene encodes CDR1 MNHEY and CDR2 SMNVEV (reference sequence). This CDR3 region has 17 residues. Germline trimming cut 6 bases from V and 2 bases from J; bases unmatched to any gene: 10. The CDR3 DNA sequence: TGTGCCAGCAGCTACTTCGGACAGGGGGAACGCAATCAGCCCCAGCATTTT. Its translation is CASSYFGQGERNQPQHF.

The chain combines TRBV5-1 with TRBJ2-5; weak D call: TRBD1 (5 bases). CDR3 length: 14 residues. Germline CDR1 SGHRS, CDR2 YFSETQ. The V end lost 2 bases, the J end lost 5 bases, and 13 bases lay between the germline ends. The CDR3: CASSFNRRAETQYF. CDR3 bases: TGCGCCAGCAGCTTTAATCGCAGGGCTGAGACCCAGTACTTC.

The table lists this clone with a count of one. The chain uses TRBV28 and TRBJ2-7; D might be TRBD2 (5 bases). The V end was cut by 3 bases, the J end by 2 bases, with 8 bases between. CDR1 and CDR2 from the germline V gene are MDHEN and SYDVKM. CDR3 length: 13 amino acids. The CDR3 loop is CASSFEGAYEQYF. Here the CDR3 DNA reads TGTGCCAGCAGTTTTGAGGGAGCCTACGAGCAGTACTTC. The variable domain in full, completed from reference TRBV28 and TRBJ2-7, reads DVKVTQSSRYLVKRTGEKVFLECVQDMDHENMFWYRQDPGLGLRLIYFSYDVKMKEKGDIPEGYSVSREKKERFSLILESASTNQTSMYLCASSFEGAYEQYFGPGTRLTVT.

This clone was seen a single time. This chain joins TRBV18 and TRBJ1-1; 10 bases align to TRBD1. Germline loops: CDR1 KGHSH, CDR2 LQKENI. The CDR3 loop spans 15 amino acids. V lost 6 bases, J lost 2 bases, and 6 bases stayed unmatched. The CDR3 protein is CASSRQTGGNTEAFF. In nucleotides, the CDR3 is TGTGCCAGCTCGCGGCAGACAGGGGGCAACACTGAAGCTTTCTTT. Drawing the rest from reference TRBV18 and TRBJ1-1, the complete variable domain is NAGVMQNPRHLVRRRGQEARLRCSPMKGHSHVYWYRQLPEEGLKFMVYLQKENIIDESGMPKERFSAEFPKEGPSILRIQQVVRGDSAAYFCASSRQTGGNTEAFFGQGTRLTVV.

The chain links TRBV2 to TRBJ2-7, with TRBD1 as a possible D gene (5 bases). Trimming removed 4 bases from V and 2 bases from J, with 12 bases in between. This CDR3 has 14 amino acids. CDR1 SNHLY and CDR2 FYNNEI come from the germline V gene. The DNA for the CDR3 is TGTGCCAGCAGTGCCTCCGGCAGGGCCTACGAGCAGTACTTC. Translation: CASSASGRAYEQYF.

This clone was seen only once. The chain recombines TRBV6-5 with TRBJ1-2; D call uncertain. This CDR3 spans 13 amino acids. V was cut by 6 bases and J by 4 bases, with 12 bases left in between. Germline CDR1 and CDR2: MNHEY and SVGAGI. DNA for the CDR3: TGTGCCAGCAGGATCGGTTCTTCCTATGGCTACACCTTC. This translates into CASRIGSSYGYTF.

The chain has TRBV2 and TRBJ2-5; TRBD2 aligns across 8 bases. Germline V CDR1 and CDR2: SNHLY, FYNNEI. The junction had 6 bases not matched to a gene; V was cut back by 5 bases and J by 4 bases. The CDR3 consists of 14 residues. This chain's CDR3 is CASSFGTRGETQYF. DNA for the CDR3: TGTGCCAGCAGTTTTGGGACTAGAGGAGAGACCCAGTACTTC.

J is TRBJ1-5 and V is TRBV9; 7 nucleotides agree with TRBD1. The length of the CDR3 is 15 residues. V lost 3 bases to trimming and J lost 6 bases; unmatched junction nucleotides: 9. Germline assignment: CDR1 SGDLS and CDR2 YYNGEE. The CDR3 region is CASSAPGQRGQPQHF. The CDR3, as DNA: TGTGCCAGCAGCGCCCCGGGACAGCGTGGTCAGCCCCAGCATTTT.

V is TRBV7-3 and J is TRBJ2-1; maybe TRBD1 (6 bases). This CDR3 is built from 13 residues. Looked up from germline, CDR1 is SGHTA and CDR2 is FQGTGA. V was shortened by 6 bases and J by 4 bases, with 10 bases between the two germline ends. The CDR3 sequence: CASSLTGYNEQFF. Written as DNA, the CDR3 is TGTGCCAGCAGTCTTACAGGGTACAATGAGCAGTTCTTC. The full variable domain, in which reference TRBV7-3 and TRBJ2-1 provide the parts outside the CDR3, is GAGVSQTPSNKVTEKGKYVELRCDPISGHTALYWYRQSLGQGPEFLIYFQGTGAADDSGLPNDRFFAVRPEGSVSTLKIQRTERGDSAVYLCASSLTGYNEQFFGPGTRLTVL.

This clone is termed medium-sized (0.01 to 0.1%). V gene TRBV4-2 combines with J gene TRBJ2-1, with 8 bases identical to TRBD2. There are 16 residues in the CDR3. V lost 0 bases to trimming and J lost 8 bases; unmatched junction nucleotides: 9. Per the germline V gene, CDR1 is LGHNA and CDR2 is YNFKEQ. Here the CDR3 DNA reads TGTGCCAGCAGCCAAGATCGGGGGGGAGGGTACGATGAGCAGTTCTTC. Amino acids: CASSQDRGGGYDEQFF.